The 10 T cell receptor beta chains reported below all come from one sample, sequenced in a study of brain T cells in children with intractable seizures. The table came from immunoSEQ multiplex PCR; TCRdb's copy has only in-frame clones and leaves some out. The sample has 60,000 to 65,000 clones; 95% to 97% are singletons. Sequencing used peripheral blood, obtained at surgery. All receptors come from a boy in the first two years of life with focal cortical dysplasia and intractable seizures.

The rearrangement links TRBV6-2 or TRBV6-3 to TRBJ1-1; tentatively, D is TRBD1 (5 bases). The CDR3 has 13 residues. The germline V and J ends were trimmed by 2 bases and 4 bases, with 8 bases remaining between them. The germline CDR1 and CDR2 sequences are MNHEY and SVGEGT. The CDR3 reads CASSYLQVTEAFF. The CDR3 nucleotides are TGTGCCAGCAGTTACCTACAGGTCACTGAAGCTTTCTTT.

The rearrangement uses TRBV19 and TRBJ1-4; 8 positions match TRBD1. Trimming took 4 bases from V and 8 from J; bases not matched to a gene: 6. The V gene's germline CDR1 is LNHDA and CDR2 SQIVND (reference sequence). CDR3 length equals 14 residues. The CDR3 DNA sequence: TGTGCCAGTAGTACCGGACAGGGCGTCGAAAAACTGTTTTTT. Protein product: CASSTGQGVEKLFF.

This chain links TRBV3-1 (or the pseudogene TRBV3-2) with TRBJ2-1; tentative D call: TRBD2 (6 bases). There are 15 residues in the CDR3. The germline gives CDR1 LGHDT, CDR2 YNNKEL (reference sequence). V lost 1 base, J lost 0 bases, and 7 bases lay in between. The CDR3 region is CASSQVGGSYNEQFF. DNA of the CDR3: TGTGCCAGCAGCCAAGTGGGGGGCTCCTACAATGAGCAGTTCTTC.

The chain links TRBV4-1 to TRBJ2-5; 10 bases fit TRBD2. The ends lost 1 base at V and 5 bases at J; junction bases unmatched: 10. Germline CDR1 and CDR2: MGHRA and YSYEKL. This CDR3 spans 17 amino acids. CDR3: CASSQVAGGRSQETQYF. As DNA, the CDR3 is TGCGCCAGCAGCCAAGTAGCGGGAGGCAGATCCCAGGAGACCCAGTACTTC.

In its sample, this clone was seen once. CDR3 sequence reads: CASSVQGETQYF. DNA of the CDR3: TGTGCCAGCAGCGTACAGGGGGAGACCCAGTACTTC. The chain carries TRBV7-2 and TRBJ2-5; 7 bases are a match to TRBD1. The CDR3 length is 12 residues. CDR1 is SGHTA, CDR2 FQGNSA, per germline. V shed 5 bases, J shed 5 bases, and the junction held 2 bases outside the gene matches.

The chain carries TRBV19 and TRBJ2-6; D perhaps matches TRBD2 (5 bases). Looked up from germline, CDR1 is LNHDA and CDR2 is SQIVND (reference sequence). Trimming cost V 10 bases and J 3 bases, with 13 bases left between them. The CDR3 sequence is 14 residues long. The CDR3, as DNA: TGTGCCACCCGGTCGAGGGATGGGGCCAACGTCCTGACTTTC. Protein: CATRSRDGANVLTF.

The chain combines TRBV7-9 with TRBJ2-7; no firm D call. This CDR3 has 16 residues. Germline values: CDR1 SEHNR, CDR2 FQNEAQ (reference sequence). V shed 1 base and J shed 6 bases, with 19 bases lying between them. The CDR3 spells CASSLVPYSGPREQYF. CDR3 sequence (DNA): TGTGCCAGCAGCTTAGTTCCGTACAGTGGCCCACGCGAGCAGTACTTC.

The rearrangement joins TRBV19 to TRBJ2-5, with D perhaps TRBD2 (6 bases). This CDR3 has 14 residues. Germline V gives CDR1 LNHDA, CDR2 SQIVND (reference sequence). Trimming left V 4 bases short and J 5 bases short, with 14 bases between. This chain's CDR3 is CASSRGVMRETQYF. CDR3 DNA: TGTGCCAGTAGTAGGGGGGTCATGCGGGAGACCCAGTACTTC.

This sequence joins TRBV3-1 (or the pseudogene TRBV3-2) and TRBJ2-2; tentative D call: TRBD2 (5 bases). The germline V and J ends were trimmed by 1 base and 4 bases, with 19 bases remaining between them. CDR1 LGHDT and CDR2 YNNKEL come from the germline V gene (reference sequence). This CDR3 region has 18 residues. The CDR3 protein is CASSQAFTGPAGTGELFF. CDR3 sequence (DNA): TGTGCCAGCAGCCAAGCGTTCACGGGCCCCGCGGGCACCGGGGAGCTGTTTTTT.

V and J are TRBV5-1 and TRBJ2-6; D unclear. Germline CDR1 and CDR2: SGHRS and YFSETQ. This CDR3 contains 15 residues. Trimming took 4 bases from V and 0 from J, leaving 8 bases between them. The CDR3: CASSPVGSGANVLTF. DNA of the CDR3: TGCGCCAGCAGCCCAGTGGGCTCTGGGGCCAACGTCCTGACTTTC. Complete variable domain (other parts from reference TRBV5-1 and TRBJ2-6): KAGVTQTPRYLIKTRGQQVTLSCSPISGHRSVSWYQQTPGQGLQFLFEYFSETQRNKGNFPGRFSGRQFSNSRSEMNVSTLELGDSALYLCASSPVGSGANVLTFGAGSRLTVL.